This TCR beta chain was sequenced in a study of Graves' ophthalmopathy and Graves' hyperthyroidism. With 7 bases removed from V and 5 bases from J, the gap between germline ends came to 17 bases. Germline loops: CDR1 WSHSY, CDR2 SAAADI. This CDR3 is 14 amino acids long. This clonotype was seen at least ten times. The authors amplified TCR beta CDR3 regions, and they did so from RNA transcripts for repertoire sequencing. Amplification began with first-round RT-PCR using HTBI primers, then second-round multiplex PCR was performed. TCRdb ran MiXCR on the multiplex PCR reads and lists one entry per CDR3 protein. The table includes around 1,000,000 distinct CDR3 sequences, approximately 35% detected once.

This clonotype was sampled from an adult man with Graves' hyperthyroidism. The J gene is TRBJ2-5, the V gene TRBV10-2, with D unresolved. Specimen: peripheral blood or thyroid tissue (not recorded which). For the CDR3, the DNA is TGCGCCAGCAACTCCTGGGCGGAGATGGAGACCCAGTACTTC. Translation gives CASNSWAEMETQYF.